These 9 T cell receptor beta chains were all obtained from the same sample, sequenced in a study of T-cell memory formation after mild COVID-19. TCRdb independently ran MiXCR on the 5' RACE reads; one entry per CDR3 protein. There are 300,000 to 400,000 distinct CDR3 sequences in the sample; about 15% occur only once, and 20% to 25% lies in the top ten. Source material: PBMCs or a T cell subset sorted from them (not recorded which). These receptors all stem from a man aged 18-30 years who had mild COVID-19 (a few samples of this study predate the infection). Cell type and time point are not known.

This clonotype was seen many times. The V call is TRBV7-7, the J call TRBJ2-1; 7 nucleotides agree with TRBD2. This CDR3 is built from 11 residues. Germline CDR1 SSHAT, CDR2 FNYEAQ (reference sequence). Germline trimming cut 5 bases from V and 9 bases from J; bases unmatched to any gene: 1. This chain's CDR3 is CASSGGGEQFF. The DNA of the CDR3 is TGTGCCAGCAGCGGCGGGGGTGAGCAGTTCTTC.

The chain recombines TRBV30 with TRBJ1-1; D gene ambiguous. Germline loops: CDR1 GTSNPN, CDR2 SVGIG (reference sequence). Trimming removed 3 bases at V and 1 base at J, with 6 bases between. The CDR3 runs to 12 residues. CDR3 in DNA: TGTGCCTGGAGCCGCCCGAACACTGAAGCTTTCTTT. Its protein is CAWSRPNTEAFF.

A few counts support this clonotype. This rearrangement joins TRBV7-9 to TRBJ2-3, with 10 bases lining up with TRBD2. V lost 8 bases, J lost 4 bases, and 3 bases stayed unmatched. CDR3 length: 13 amino acids. Germline V CDR1 and CDR2: SEHNR, FQNEAQ (reference sequence). This chain's CDR3 is CASQAGGADTQYF. CDR3 sequence (DNA): TGTGCCAGCCAAGCGGGGGGGGCAGATACGCAGTATTTT.

This clonotype was counted ten times or more. The chain combines TRBV29-1 with TRBJ1-1; D unresolved. Germline loops: CDR1 SQVTM, CDR2 ANQGSEA. Trimming shortened V by 3 bases and J by 0 bases, and 11 bases separated the two germline ends. The CDR3 spans 14 residues. The chain's CDR3 is CSVERGVMNTEAFF. The DNA for the CDR3 is TGCAGCGTTGAGCGGGGAGTCATGAACACTGAAGCTTTCTTT.

The chain has TRBV5-1 and TRBJ2-1; D may match TRBD1 or TRBD2 (5 bases each). This CDR3 is 15 amino acids long. Trimming took off 5 bases at V and 13 bases at J, with 25 bases between the two ends. Germline loops: CDR1 SGHRS, CDR2 YFSETQ. CDR3 DNA: TGCGCCAGCAGGGAGGCGACCTGGGACCGAATGGATCAGTTCTTC. Translated: CASREATWDRMDQFF.

The rearrangement uses TRBV4-3 and TRBJ2-6; 9 bases are shared with TRBD1. With 6 bases clipped from V and 1 base from J, the junction kept 7 bases outside the gene matches. Per germline, CDR1 LGHNA and CDR2 YSLEER. This CDR3 region has 17 residues. The CDR3, as DNA: TGCGCCAGCAGGTCCGGGACAGGGAATTCTGGGGCCAACGTCCTGACTTTC. Translating it yields CASRSGTGNSGANVLTF.

This clonotype was detected only a few times. The J gene is TRBJ2-1, the V gene TRBV4-3; possibly TRBD2 for D (6 bases). Germline loops: CDR1 LGHNA, CDR2 YSLEER. Trimming removed 0 bases from V and 12 bases from J, with 15 bases in between. The CDR3 totals 14 residues. The CDR3: CASSQDSAARGQFF. Here the CDR3 DNA reads TGCGCCAGCAGCCAAGACTCGGCAGCGCGGGGGCAGTTCTTC.

A few counts support this clonotype. The chain employs TRBV4-1 and TRBJ2-3, with TRBD2 matching over 9 bases. Looked up from germline, CDR1 is MGHRA and CDR2 is YSYEKL. This CDR3 is 18 amino acids long. V lost 1 base and J lost 2; bases outside the gene matches: 10. The CDR3 nucleotides read TGCGCCAGCAGCCAAGCTTTGTTTGGGACTAGCTCCACAGATACGCAGTATTTT. Its protein product is CASSQALFGTSSTDTQYF.

J is TRBJ1-2 and V is TRBV6-5; no firm D call. V was shortened by 6 bases and J by 4 bases, with 12 bases between the two germline ends. Germline CDR1 is MNHEY and CDR2 is SVGAGI. CDR3 length: 13 amino acids. CDR3 DNA: TGTGCCAGCAGCCACGGACGGACCTATGGCTACACCTTC. Translation gives CASSHGRTYGYTF.